The clone carrying this T cell receptor (beta chain) was recorded a few times. This entry comes from a study of T cells in Graves' hyperthyroidism and ophthalmopathy. Template material for amplifying TCR beta CDR3 regions consisted of RNA transcripts. TCR CDR3 underwent first-round RT-PCR with the HTBI primer set. TCRdb processed the multiplex PCR reads anew with MiXCR; each CDR3 protein has one entry. Among approximately 520,000 distinct CDR3 sequences listed, around 22% were seen once. The CDR3 is 17 amino acids. Germline CDR1 is MDHEN and CDR2 is SYDVKM. V shed 4 bases, J shed 2 bases, and the junction held 10 bases outside the gene matches.

Sequencing was performed on blood. The rearrangement uses TRBV28 and TRBJ2-7; 11 bases line up with TRBD2. The receptor comes from a woman between 25 and 40 years old with Graves' ophthalmopathy. CDR3 sequence reads: CASSSYPTSGVPYEQYF. The CDR3 region has the DNA TGTGCCAGCAGTTCCTATCCGACTAGCGGGGTCCCCTACGAGCAGTACTTC.